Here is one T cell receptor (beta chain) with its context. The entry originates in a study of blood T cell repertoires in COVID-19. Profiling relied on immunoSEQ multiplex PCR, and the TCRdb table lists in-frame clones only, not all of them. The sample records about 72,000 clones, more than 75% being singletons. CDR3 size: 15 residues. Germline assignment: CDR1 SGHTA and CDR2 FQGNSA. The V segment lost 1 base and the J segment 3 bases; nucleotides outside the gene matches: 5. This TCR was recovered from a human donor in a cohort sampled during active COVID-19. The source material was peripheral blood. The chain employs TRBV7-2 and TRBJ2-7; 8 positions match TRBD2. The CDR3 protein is CASSLDGGGFYEQYF. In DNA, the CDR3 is TGTGCCAGCAGCTTAGACGGCGGGGGGTTCTACGAGCAGTACTTC. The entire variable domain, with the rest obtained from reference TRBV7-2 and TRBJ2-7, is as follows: GAGVSQSPSNKVTEKGKDVELRCDPISGHTALYWYRQSLGQGLEFLIYFQGNSAPDKSGLPSDRFSAERTGGSVSTLTIQRTQQEDSAVYLCASSLDGGGFYEQYFGPGTRLTVT.